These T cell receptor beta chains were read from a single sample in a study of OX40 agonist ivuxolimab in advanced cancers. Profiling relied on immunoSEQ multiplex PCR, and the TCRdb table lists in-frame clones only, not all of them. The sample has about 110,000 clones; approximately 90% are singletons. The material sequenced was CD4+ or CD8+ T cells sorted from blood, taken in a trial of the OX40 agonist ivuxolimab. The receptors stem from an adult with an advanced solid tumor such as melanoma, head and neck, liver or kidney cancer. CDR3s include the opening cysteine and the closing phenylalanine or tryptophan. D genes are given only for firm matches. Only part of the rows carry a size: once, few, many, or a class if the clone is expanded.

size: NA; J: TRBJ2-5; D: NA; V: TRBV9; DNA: TGTGCCAGCAGCGTAGCCCTGGGGTCGATAGCTACTCAAGAGACCCAGTACTTC; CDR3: CASSVALGSIATQETQYF
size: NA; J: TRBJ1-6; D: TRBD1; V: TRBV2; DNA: TGTGCCAGCAACAACAGGGGGTTAAGCTCCTATAATTCACCCCTCCACTTT; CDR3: CASNNRGLSSYNSPLHF
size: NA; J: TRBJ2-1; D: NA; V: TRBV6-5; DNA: TGTGCCAGCAGTTCCCTGGACAGAAACAATGAGCAGTTCTTC; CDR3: CASSSLDRNNEQFF
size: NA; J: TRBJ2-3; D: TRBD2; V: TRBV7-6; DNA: TGTGCCAGCAGCCCGACTAGCGGGGCTAGCACAGATACGCAGTATTTT; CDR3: CASSPTSGASTDTQYF
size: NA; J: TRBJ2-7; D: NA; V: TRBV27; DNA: TGTGCCAGCAGTCCCCAGGGGGGGGGTTACGAGCAGTACTTC; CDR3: CASSPQGGGYEQYF
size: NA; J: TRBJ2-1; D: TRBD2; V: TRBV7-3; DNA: TGTGCCAGCAGCTTATATGGTACTAGCGGGGGGTCGTACAATGAGCAGTTCTTC; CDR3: CASSLYGTSGGSYNEQFF
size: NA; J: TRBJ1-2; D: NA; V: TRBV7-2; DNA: TGTGCCAGCAGCCCGAGGGTTGGGGGATATGGCTACACCTTC; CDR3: CASSPRVGGYGYTF
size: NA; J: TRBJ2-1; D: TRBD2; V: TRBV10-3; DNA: TGTGCCATCAGTGAGCCCACGGGACTAAGGAATGAGCAGTTCTTC; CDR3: CAISEPTGLRNEQFF
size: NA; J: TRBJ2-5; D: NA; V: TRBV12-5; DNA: TGTGCTAGTGGAGCGGCTGGGGGCGCCTCCCAAGAGACCCAGTACTTC; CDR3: CASGAAGGASQETQYF
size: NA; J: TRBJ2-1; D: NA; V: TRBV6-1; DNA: TGTGCCAGCAGTGCCTTAGGACGAGCCGGTTGGGATGAGCAGTTCTTC; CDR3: CASSALGRAGWDEQFF
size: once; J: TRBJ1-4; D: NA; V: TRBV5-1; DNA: TGCGCCAGCAGCTTTATAGACCCAACTAATGAAAAACTGTTTTTT; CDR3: CASSFIDPTNEKLFF
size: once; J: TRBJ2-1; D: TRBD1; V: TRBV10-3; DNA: TGTGCCATCAGCCTGGGACAGGGCCTTTATGAGCAGTTCTTC; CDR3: CAISLGQGLYEQFF
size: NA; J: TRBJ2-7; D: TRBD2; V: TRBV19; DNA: TGTGCCAGTAGTCCCACCGGGGGGGTTCCCTACGAGCAGTACTTC; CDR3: CASSPTGGVPYEQYF
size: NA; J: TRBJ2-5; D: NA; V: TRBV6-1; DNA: TGTGCCAGCACCCATTCATCGCCAGAGACCCAGTACTTC; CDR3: CASTHSSPETQYF
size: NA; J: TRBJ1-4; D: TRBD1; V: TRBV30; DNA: TGTGCCTGGAAAGTGACAGGGGCGGGGGAAAAACTGTTTTTT; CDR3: CAWKVTGAGEKLFF
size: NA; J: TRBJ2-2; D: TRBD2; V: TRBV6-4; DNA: TGTGCCAGTTCACCGGCTAGCGGGATGAGCACCGGGGAGCTGTTTTTT; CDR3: CASSPASGMSTGELFF
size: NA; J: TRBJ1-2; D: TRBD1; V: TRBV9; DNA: TGTGCCAGCAGCGCGGGGACAGGCCGGAATGGCTACACCTTC; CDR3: CASSAGTGRNGYTF
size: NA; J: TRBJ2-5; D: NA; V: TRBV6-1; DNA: TGTGCCAGCAGACTTACACCTCAGGCCCAAGAGACCCAGTACTTC; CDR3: CASRLTPQAQETQYF
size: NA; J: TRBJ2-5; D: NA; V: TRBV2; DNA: TGTGCCAGCAGGGAGAATGGGGGGGGCGAGACCCAGTACTTC; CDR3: CASRENGGGETQYF
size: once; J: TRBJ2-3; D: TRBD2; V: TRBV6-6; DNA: TGTGCCAGCAGTTCGACTAGCGGCAGCACAGATACGCAGTATTTT; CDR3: CASSSTSGSTDTQYF
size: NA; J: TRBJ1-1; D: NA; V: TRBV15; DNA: TGTGCCACCAGCAGCAGTTTTAACACTGAAGCTTTCTTT; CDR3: CATSSSFNTEAFF
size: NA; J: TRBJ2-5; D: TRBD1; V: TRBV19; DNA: TGTGCCACCCAGGGGGACCCCAAGACCCAGTACTTC; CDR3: CATQGDPKTQYF
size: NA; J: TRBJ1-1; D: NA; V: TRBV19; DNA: TGTGCCAGTAGTATGCAGGGTTTGGGTGAAGCTTTCTTT; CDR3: CASSMQGLGEAFF
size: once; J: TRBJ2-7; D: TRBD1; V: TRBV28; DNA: TGTGCCAGCAGAAGCGGGACAGGGAAGGCCGAGCAGTACTTC; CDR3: CASRSGTGKAEQYF
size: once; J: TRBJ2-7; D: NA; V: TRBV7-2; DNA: TGTGCCAGCAGACCTCTGGGACTTATCAGCTCCTACGAGCAGTACTTC; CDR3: CASRPLGLISSYEQYF